A selection of T cell receptor beta chains follows, all from one sample in a study of T-cell memory formation after mild COVID-19. TCRdb recomputed calls from the 5' RACE reads with MiXCR, one row per CDR3 protein. The top ten clones hold approximately 25% of a sample with over 120,000 distinct CDR3 sequences, 20% to 25% of them seen once. The sequencing sample was made of PBMCs or a T cell subset sorted from them (not recorded which). The receptors come from an adult woman who had mild COVID-19 (a few samples of this study predate the infection). Cell type and time point are not known. The conserved cysteine and the conserved F or W are not part of the CDR3 here.

cdr3_aa	j_call	v_call
ASSARTGRETQY	TRBJ2-5	TRBV6-6
ASTRQPRNYGYT	TRBJ1-2	TRBV6-5
SAGGTPSGEQY	TRBJ2-7	TRBV20-1
ATSDGVPGELF	TRBJ2-2	TRBV24-1
ASSPRLAGGSYEQY	TRBJ2-7	TRBV7-9
ATSDLTQGSDTQY	TRBJ2-3	TRBV24-1
ASSDSDRGFGYT	TRBJ1-2	TRBV2
ASSLELAGIYEQY	TRBJ2-7	TRBV5-6
ASSESTEQF	TRBJ2-1	TRBV25-1
ASSSTSGNEQY	TRBJ2-7	TRBV7-3
ASSPSRTGETPVSNQPQH	TRBJ1-5	TRBV21-1
ASSPAVDTQY	TRBJ2-3	TRBV7-2
ASSLRQGPTEAF	TRBJ1-1	TRBV5-1
ASSVGTTNYEQY	TRBJ2-7	TRBV9
ASSGAPGQFYEQY	TRBJ2-7	TRBV9
ASSPWNRDYGYT	TRBJ1-2	TRBV3-1
ATSETGQGKDDGYT	TRBJ1-2	TRBV24-1
ATSDPAELGYGYT	TRBJ1-2	TRBV24-1
ASSSVYDSNQPQH	TRBJ1-5	TRBV5-6
ASSLAPDSAGELF	TRBJ2-2	TRBV7-7
ASSSAKGQHMNTEAF	TRBJ1-1	TRBV7-9
ASSPLGQFISYEQY	TRBJ2-7	TRBV7-9
AWRGTGMGETQY	TRBJ2-5	TRBV30
ASTQAGNEQF	TRBJ2-1	TRBV7-8
ASSVSSGGADTQY	TRBJ2-3	TRBV6-4
ASSITGIHEQY	TRBJ2-7	TRBV19
ASSLGEGTDTQY	TRBJ2-3	TRBV5-1
SASGTPSYEQY	TRBJ2-7	TRBV29-1
ASSGITGRPYTGELF	TRBJ2-2	TRBV6-2/TRBV6-3
ASSQGPGSREQY	TRBJ2-7	TRBV4-1
ASSLPGRSAIETQY	TRBJ2-5	TRBV7-9
SADGGLLDGTDTQY	TRBJ2-3	TRBV20-1